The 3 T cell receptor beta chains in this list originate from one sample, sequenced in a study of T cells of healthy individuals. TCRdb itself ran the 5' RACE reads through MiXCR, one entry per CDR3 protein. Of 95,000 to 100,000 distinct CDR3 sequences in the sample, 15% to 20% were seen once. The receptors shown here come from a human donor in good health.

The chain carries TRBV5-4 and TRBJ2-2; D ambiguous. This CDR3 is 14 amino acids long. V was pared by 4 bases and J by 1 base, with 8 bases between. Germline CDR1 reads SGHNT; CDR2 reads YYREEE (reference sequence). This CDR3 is CASSQVGNTGELFF. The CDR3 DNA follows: TGTGCCAGCAGCCAAGTGGGGAACACCGGGGAGCTGTTTTTT.

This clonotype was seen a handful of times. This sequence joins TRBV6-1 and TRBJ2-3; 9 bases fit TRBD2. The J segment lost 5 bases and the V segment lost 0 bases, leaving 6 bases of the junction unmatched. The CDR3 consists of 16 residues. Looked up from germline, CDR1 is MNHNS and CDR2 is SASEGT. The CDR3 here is CASSEAGLAGRDTQYF. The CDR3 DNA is TGTGCCAGCAGTGAAGCGGGGCTAGCGGGGAGAGATACGCAGTATTTT.

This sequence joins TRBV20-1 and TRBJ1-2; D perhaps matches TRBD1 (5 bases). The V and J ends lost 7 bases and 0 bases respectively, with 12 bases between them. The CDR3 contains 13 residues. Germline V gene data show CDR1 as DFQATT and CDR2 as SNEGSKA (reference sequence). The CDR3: CSVGDSTNYGYTF. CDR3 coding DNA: TGCAGTGTCGGAGACAGTACTAACTATGGCTACACCTTC.